This T cell receptor (beta chain) came from a study of beta chain features in type 1 diabetes. Regarding the study as a whole: At VDJ recombination sites, type 1 diabetes patients had fewer insertions and more deleted nucleotides.

Of note for this clone: Its matching antigen is unknown.

From germline, CDR1 is SGHRS and CDR2 YFSETQ. The CDR3 length is 16 residues. The junction had 4 bases not matched to a gene; V was cut back by 3 bases and J by 2 bases. Expressed TCRB transcripts were sequenced because the isolated RNA had all been reverse transcribed beforehand. Some 3.3 million reads was the average for naive, central memory and regulatory T cell samples. This table comes from immunoSEQ multiplex PCR, and its TCRdb copy is limited to in-frame clones, with some not included. This table has 810,000 or so clones, about a sixth appearing once. The gene calls are TRBV5-1 and TRBJ2-7; 14 bases match TRBD2. The receptor's source is a woman under 30 in good health. The sample was naive CD4+ T cells from blood. The CDR3 reads CASSSGTSGSPYEQYF. CDR3 DNA: TGCGCCAGCAGCTCAGGGACTAGCGGGAGTCCCTACGAGCAGTACTTC. Drawing the rest from reference TRBV5-1 and TRBJ2-7, the complete variable domain is KAGVTQTPRYLIKTRGQQVTLSCSPISGHRSVSWYQQTPGQGLQFLFEYFSETQRNKGNFPGRFSGRQFSNSRSEMNVSTLELGDSALYLCASSSGTSGSPYEQYFGPGTRLTVT.